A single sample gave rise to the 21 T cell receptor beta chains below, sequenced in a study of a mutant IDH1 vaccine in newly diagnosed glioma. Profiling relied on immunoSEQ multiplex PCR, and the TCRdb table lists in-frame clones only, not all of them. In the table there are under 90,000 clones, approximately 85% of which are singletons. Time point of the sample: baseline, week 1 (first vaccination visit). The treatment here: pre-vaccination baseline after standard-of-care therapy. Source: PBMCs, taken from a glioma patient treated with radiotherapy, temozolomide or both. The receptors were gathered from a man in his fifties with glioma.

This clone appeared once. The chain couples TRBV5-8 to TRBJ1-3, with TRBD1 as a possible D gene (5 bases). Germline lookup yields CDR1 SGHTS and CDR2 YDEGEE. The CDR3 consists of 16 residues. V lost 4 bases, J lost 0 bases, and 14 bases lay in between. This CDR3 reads CASSPGTATSGNTIYF. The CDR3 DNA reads TGTGCCAGCAGCCCCGGGACGGCAACCTCTGGAAACACCATATATTTT.

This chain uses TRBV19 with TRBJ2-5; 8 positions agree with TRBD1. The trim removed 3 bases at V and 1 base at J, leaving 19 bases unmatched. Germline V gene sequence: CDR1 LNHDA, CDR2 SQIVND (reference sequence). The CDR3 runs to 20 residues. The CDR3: CASSIANRGYQTYLQETQYF. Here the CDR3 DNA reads TGTGCCAGTAGTATTGCGAACAGGGGGTACCAAACTTACCTCCAAGAGACCCAGTACTTC.

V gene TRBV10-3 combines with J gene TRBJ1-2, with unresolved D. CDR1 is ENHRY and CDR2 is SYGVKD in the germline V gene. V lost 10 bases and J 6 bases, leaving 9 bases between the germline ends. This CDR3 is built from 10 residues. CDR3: CATFMDGYTF. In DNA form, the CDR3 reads TGTGCCACCTTTATGGATGGCTACACCTTC.

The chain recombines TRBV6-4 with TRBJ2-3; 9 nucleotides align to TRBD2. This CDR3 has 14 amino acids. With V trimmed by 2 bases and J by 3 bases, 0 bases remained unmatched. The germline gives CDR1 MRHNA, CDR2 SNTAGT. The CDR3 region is CASSDGLATDTQYF. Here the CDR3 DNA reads TGTGCCAGCAGTGACGGACTAGCGACAGATACGCAGTATTTT.

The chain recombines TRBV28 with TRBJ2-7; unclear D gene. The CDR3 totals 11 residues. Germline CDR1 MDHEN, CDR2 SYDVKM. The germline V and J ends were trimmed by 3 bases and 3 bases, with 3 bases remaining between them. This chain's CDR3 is CASSLVYEQYF. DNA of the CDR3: TGTGCCAGCAGTTTGGTCTACGAGCAGTACTTC.

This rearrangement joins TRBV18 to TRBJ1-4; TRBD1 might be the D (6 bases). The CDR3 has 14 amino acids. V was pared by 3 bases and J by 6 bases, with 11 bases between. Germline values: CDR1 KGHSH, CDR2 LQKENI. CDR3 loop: CASSPRTVYEKLFF. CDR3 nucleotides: TGTGCCAGCTCACCCCGGACAGTTTATGAAAAACTGTTTTTT.

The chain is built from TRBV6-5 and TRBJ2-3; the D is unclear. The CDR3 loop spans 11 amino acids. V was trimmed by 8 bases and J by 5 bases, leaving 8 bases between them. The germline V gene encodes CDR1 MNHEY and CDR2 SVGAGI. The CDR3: CASLGVDTQYF. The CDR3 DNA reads TGTGCCAGCCTTGGGGTAGATACGCAGTATTTT.

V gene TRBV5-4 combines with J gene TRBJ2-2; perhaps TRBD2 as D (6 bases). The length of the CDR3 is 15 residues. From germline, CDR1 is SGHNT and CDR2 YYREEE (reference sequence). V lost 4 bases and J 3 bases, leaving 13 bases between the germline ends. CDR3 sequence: CASSPGGVDTGELFF. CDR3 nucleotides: TGTGCCAGCAGCCCCGGAGGGGTCGACACCGGGGAGCTGTTTTTT.

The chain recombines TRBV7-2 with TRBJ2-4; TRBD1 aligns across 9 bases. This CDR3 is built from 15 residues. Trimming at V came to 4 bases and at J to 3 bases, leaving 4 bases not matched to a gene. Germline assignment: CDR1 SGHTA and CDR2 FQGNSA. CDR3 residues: CASSYVGQGKNIQYF. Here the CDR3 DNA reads TGTGCCAGCAGCTATGTGGGACAGGGCAAAAACATTCAGTACTTC.

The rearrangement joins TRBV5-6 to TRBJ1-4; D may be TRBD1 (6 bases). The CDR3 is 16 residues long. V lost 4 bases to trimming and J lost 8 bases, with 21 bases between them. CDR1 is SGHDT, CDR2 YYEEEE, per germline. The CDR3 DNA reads TGTGCCAGCAGCCTTGGACAGCCGCAATCTTGGGAAAAACTGTTTTTT. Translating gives CASSLGQPQSWEKLFF.

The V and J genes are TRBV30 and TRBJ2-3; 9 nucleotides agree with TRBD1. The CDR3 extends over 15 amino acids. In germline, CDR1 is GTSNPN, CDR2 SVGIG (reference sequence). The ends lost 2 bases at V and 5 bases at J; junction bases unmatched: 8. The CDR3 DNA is TGTGCCTGGAGTCCACCCGGGACAGGGCGAGATACGCAGTATTTT. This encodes CAWSPPGTGRDTQYF.

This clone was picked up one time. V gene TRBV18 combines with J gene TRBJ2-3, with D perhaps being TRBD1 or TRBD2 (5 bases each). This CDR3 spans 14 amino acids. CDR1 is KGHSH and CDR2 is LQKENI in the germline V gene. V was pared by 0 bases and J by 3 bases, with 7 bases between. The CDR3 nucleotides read TGTGCCAGCTCACCACCGGGGGAAACAGATACGCAGTATTTT. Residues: CASSPPGETDTQYF.

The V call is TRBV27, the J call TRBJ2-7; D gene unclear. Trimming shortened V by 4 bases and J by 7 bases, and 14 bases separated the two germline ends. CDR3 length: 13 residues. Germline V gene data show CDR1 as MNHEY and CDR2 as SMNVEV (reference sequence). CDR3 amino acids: CASSSRLGREQYF. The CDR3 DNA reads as TGTGCCAGCAGTTCTCGGCTCGGCAGAGAGCAGTACTTC.

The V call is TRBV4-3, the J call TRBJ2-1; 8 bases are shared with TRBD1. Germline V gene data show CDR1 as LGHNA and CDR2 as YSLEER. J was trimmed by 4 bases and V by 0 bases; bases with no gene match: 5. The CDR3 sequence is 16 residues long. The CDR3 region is CASSQEYRDRYNEQFF. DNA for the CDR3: TGCGCCAGCAGCCAAGAATACCGGGACAGGTACAATGAGCAGTTCTTC.

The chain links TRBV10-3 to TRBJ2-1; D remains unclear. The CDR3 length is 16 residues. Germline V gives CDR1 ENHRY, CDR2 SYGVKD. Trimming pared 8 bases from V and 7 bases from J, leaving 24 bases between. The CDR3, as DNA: TGTGCCATCGGTACGGGCCGGGCGACGTACAATAATGAGCAGTTCTTC. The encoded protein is CAIGTGRATYNNEQFF.

Written as DNA, the CDR3 is TGTGCCAGCAGCTTGAACTCTGGAAACACCATATATTTT. Translated, it gives CASSLNSGNTIYF. The chain couples TRBV7-9 to TRBJ1-3; D is uncertain. In germline, CDR1 is SEHNR, CDR2 FQNEAQ (reference sequence). CDR3 length equals 13 residues. Trimming stripped 3 bases from V and 0 bases from J, with 3 bases between.

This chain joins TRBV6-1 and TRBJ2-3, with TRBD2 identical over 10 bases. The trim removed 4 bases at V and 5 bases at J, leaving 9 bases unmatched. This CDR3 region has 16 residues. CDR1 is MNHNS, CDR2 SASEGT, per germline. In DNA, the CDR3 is TGTGCCAGCAGTGGCAGGGGAAGCGGGGGGGGAGATACGCAGTATTTT. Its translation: CASSGRGSGGGDTQYF.

Here the CDR3 reads CASSGDRGRSYGYTF. CDR3 nucleotide sequence: TGTGCCAGCAGTGGGGACAGGGGGCGTTCTTATGGCTACACCTTC. The V and J genes are TRBV6-1 and TRBJ1-2; TRBD1 agrees at 12 bases. This CDR3 is 15 amino acids long. Trimming cost V 4 bases and J 5 bases; bases outside gene matches: 5. Germline loops: CDR1 MNHNS, CDR2 SASEGT.

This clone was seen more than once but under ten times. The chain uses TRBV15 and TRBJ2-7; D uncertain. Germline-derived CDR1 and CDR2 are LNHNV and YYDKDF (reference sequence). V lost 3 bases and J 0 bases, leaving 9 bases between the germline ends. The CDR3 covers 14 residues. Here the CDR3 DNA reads TGTGCCACCAGCAGGGGGATACCCTCCTACGAGCAGTACTTC. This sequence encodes CATSRGIPSYEQYF.

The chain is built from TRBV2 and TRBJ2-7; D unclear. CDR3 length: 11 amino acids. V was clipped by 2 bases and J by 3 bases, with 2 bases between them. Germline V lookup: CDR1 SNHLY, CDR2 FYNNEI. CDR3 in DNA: TGTGCCAGCAGTGAAATCTACGAGCAGTACTTC. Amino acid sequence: CASSEIYEQYF.

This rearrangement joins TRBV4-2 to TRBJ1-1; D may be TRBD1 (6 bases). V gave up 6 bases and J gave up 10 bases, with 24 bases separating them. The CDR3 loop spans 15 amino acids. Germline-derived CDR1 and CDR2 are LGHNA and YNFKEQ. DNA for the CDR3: TGTGCCAGCAGGAAGGCAGGGGAGACCGAACTTGCAGCTTTCTTT. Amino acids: CASRKAGETELAAFF.